This is a list of T cell receptor beta chains from one sample in a study of blood T cell repertoires in COVID-19. TCRdb's copy holds only in-frame clones and misses some; the assay was immunoSEQ multiplex PCR. This repertoire shows about 100,000 clones, more than 80% found once; its top ten account for around 32%. Sample: peripheral blood. All receptors come from a woman of 80 years or more with acute or convalescent COVID-19. The CDR3 runs from the conserved cysteine through the conserved F or W. Each record gives: V gene, D gene, clone size, J gene, CDR3 DNA, CDR3 protein. A D gene is named only where the DNA matches it firmly. The listing skips clone size in some rows; elsewhere it reads once, few, many or a size class.

TRBV14	-	-	TRBJ2-4	TGTGCCAGCAGCCAAGACGCAGGTTTTGGCAAAAACATTCAGTACTTC	CASSQDAGFGKNIQYF
TRBV5-1	-	-	TRBJ2-7	TGCGCCAGCAGCTTGGGCCCCGGGGCAGGGGTAGGGGATTACGAGCAGTACTTC	CASSLGPGAGVGDYEQYF
TRBV30	-	-	TRBJ2-3	TGTGCCTGGAGTGTACTAGGGTTTCCCACAGATACGCAGTATTTT	CAWSVLGFPTDTQYF
TRBV5-1	-	-	TRBJ2-5	TGCGCCAGCAGTTCTGACGGGGGGCCATGGTCGCAAGAGACCCAGTACTTC	CASSSDGGPWSQETQYF
TRBV27	TRBD2	-	TRBJ2-5	TGTGCCAGCAGGCTAGCGGGGGGGCCTGAGGAGACCCAGTACTTC	CASRLAGGPEETQYF
TRBV2	-	-	TRBJ1-6	TGTGCCAGCAGAGGATTCGCGGGCCATAATTCACCCCTCCACTTT	CASRGFAGHNSPLHF
TRBV2	-	-	TRBJ2-4	TGTGCCAGCACCTTCAGGTGGACAGCCATAGCCAAAAACATTCAGTACTTC	CASTFRWTAIAKNIQYF
TRBV5-4	TRBD1	-	TRBJ2-7	TGTGCCAGTTCTATAGGGGGCGTGGGGTCCTACGAGCAGTACTTC	CASSIGGVGSYEQYF
TRBV10-2	-	-	TRBJ1-5	TGCGCCAGCAATTCGCGCGGCGGCAATCAGCCCCAGCATTTT	CASNSRGGNQPQHF
TRBV18	-	-	TRBJ1-2	TGTGCCAGCTCACCAATCCAGGACAGCTATGGCTACACCTTC	CASSPIQDSYGYTF
TRBV2	TRBD1	-	TRBJ1-5	TGTGCCAGCACGGGGACAGGGGGCGGGAATCAGCCCCAGCATTTT	CASTGTGGGNQPQHF
TRBV12-5	-	-	TRBJ2-7	TGTGCTAGTGGTTTGTCCTACTACGAGCAGTACTTC	CASGLSYYEQYF
TRBV4-1	TRBD2	-	TRBJ2-5	TGCGCCAGCAGCCAAGAGGGAGCGGGGGGGCAAGAGACCCAGTACTTC	CASSQEGAGGQETQYF
TRBV28	-	once	TRBJ2-2	TGTGCCAGCAGTTTTGAGGGGGTGAGCACCGGGGAGCTGTTTTTT	CASSFEGVSTGELFF
TRBV30	-	-	TRBJ1-1	TGTGCCTGGAGTGGTCGGTGGACAGTGAACACTGAAGCTTTCTTT	CAWSGRWTVNTEAFF
TRBV6-5	-	-	TRBJ1-5	TGTGCCAGCACGTTTACAGCAGATAGCAATCAGCCCCAGCATTTT	CASTFTADSNQPQHF
TRBV29-1	TRBD1	-	TRBJ1-1	TGCAGCTCAACCCCGGACAGGGGGCTGAACACTGAAGCTTTCTTT	CSSTPDRGLNTEAFF
TRBV18	-	-	TRBJ1-1	TGTGCCAGCTCAGGACTCGGGGGCACTGAAGCTTTCTTT	CASSGLGGTEAFF
TRBV3-1/TRBV3-2	TRBD2	-	TRBJ2-7	TGTGCCAGCAGCCAAGGGGCGGGGGGCGAGCAGTACTTC	CASSQGAGGEQYF
TRBV6-2/TRBV6-3	TRBD1	-	TRBJ1-2	TGTGCCAGCAGTCTCCGGGACAGGGCGTTCTATGGCTACACCTTC	CASSLRDRAFYGYTF
TRBV18	TRBD2	-	TRBJ2-1	TGTGCCAGCTCACCCGGGGGGGGCATCTACAATGAGCAGTTCTTC	CASSPGGGIYNEQFF
TRBV12-2	-	-	TRBJ2-7	TGTGCAAGTCGCTTAGCTTCCGACAGGGCCTGCGAATACGAGCAGTACTTC	CASRLASDRACEYEQYF
TRBV28	-	-	TRBJ2-2	TGTGCCAGCAGTTTGACGGGGAACACCGGGGAGCTGTTTTTT	CASSLTGNTGELFF
TRBV4-3	TRBD2	-	TRBJ2-1	TGCGCCAGCAGCCACGGACTAGGGAATGAGCAGTTCTTC	CASSHGLGNEQFF
TRBV19	-	-	TRBJ1-1	TGTGCCAGTAGTAAGTGGGAGAGGACTGAAGCTTTCTTT	CASSKWERTEAFF
TRBV5-1	-	-	TRBJ1-4	TGCGCCAGCAGCTTGGACGGTCTTAATGAAAAACTGTTTTTT	CASSLDGLNEKLFF
TRBV7-9	TRBD2	-	TRBJ2-1	TGTGCCATCTACAGCGGGGGGCCCAACAATGAGCAGTTCTTC	CAIYSGGPNNEQFF
TRBV12-3/TRBV12-4	-	-	TRBJ2-7	TGTGCCAGCAGTTTTATGACGGACAGCGAGCAGTACTTC	CASSFMTDSEQYF
TRBV5-6	-	-	TRBJ1-2	TGTGCCAGCAGCTTGGGACGGGAAGCTAACTATGGCTACACCTTC	CASSLGREANYGYTF
TRBV10-3	TRBD1	few	TRBJ1-2	TGTGCCATCAGTGAGTCGAGGACAGGGCAAGTTTCTGGCTACACCTTC	CAISESRTGQVSGYTF
TRBV6-6	-	-	TRBJ1-3	TGTGCCAGCAGTTACTCACAGGGTCTGAACACCATATATTTT	CASSYSQGLNTIYF
TRBV6-6	TRBD1	-	TRBJ2-7	TGTGCCAGCAGTTGGACAGGCGCCTACGAGCAGTACTTC	CASSWTGAYEQYF
TRBV6-4	TRBD1	many	TRBJ2-1	TGTGCCAGCAGTGAGTCCGGACAGGGAAACTACAATGAGCAGTTCTTC	CASSESGQGNYNEQFF
TRBV6-5	TRBD2	-	TRBJ2-3	TGTGCCAGCAGTTCAGCGGGGGGTAGCACAGATACGCAGTATTTT	CASSSAGGSTDTQYF
TRBV7-9	-	-	TRBJ2-7	TGTGCCAGCAGCCTTGGGGGGACCTCCTACGAGCAGTACTTC	CASSLGGTSYEQYF